The 25 T cell receptor beta chains given below trace back to one sample, sequenced in a study of post-analysis software for immune sequencing data. Broader study findings: Elevated frequency relative to controls characterized four or five TRBV segments in patients, TRBV5-6, TRBV5-1 and TRBV20-1 among them.

No antigen is known for these receptors. The library was made from cDNA and included unique molecular identifiers. TCRdb redid the calling of the PCR reads with MiXCR, one entry per CDR3 protein. The repertoire holds approximately 660,000 distinct CDR3 sequences, with roughly three fifths as singletons. Material: blood. Receptors originate from a girl aged 2 to 9 with multiple sclerosis.

V and J are TRBV7-3 and TRBJ2-1, with D hard to call. In germline, CDR1 is SGHTA, CDR2 FQGTGA. This CDR3 is 14 amino acids long. V lost 1 base and J 7 bases, leaving 11 bases between the germline ends. The CDR3 sequence is CASSLMGLGNEQFF. DNA for the CDR3: TGTGCCAGCAGCTTAATGGGTTTAGGGAATGAGCAGTTCTTC.

This clonotype showed up just a few times. The chain links TRBV5-1 to TRBJ2-1, with 11 bases that match TRBD2. Germline CDR1 SGHRS, CDR2 YFSETQ. V lost 0 bases and J lost 8; bases outside the gene matches: 7. The CDR3 totals 16 residues. The DNA of the CDR3 is TGCGCCAGCAGCTTGGCCCAGACTAGCGGGGCTGATGAGCAGTTCTTC. Protein sequence: CASSLAQTSGADEQFF.

V usage is TRBV5-1 and J usage is TRBJ2-5; a weak D match, TRBD1 (6 bases). Trimming took off 4 bases at V and 0 bases at J, with 13 bases between the two ends. CDR3 length: 15 amino acids. The germline gives CDR1 SGHRS, CDR2 YFSETQ. As DNA, the CDR3 is TGCGCCAGCAGCATGAATGGGGGCAACCAAGAGACCCAGTACTTC. It yields the protein CASSMNGGNQETQYF.

A word on this clonotype: The junction departs from the called germline gene at one end, perhaps through a read error. The V call is TRBV12-3 or TRBV12-4, the J call TRBJ2-1; D is unclear. This CDR3 region has 13 residues. CDR3 in amino acids: CASRLDLYNEQFF. Here the CDR3 DNA reads TGTGCCAGCAGATTAGATTTATACAATGAGCAGTTCTTC.

This sequence joins TRBV3-1 and TRBJ2-5; 9 bases agree with TRBD2. The CDR3 sequence is 15 residues long. J gave up 11 bases and V 0 bases, and 10 bases lay outside the gene matches. CDR1 and CDR2 (germline): LGHDT, YNNKEL (reference sequence). The CDR3 sequence: CASSQDRLAENEQYF. In DNA, the CDR3 is TGTGCCAGCAGCCAAGATAGACTAGCGGAGAATGAGCAGTACTTC.

This clonotype was picked up a small number of times. This chain connects TRBV7-6 to TRBJ2-7; TRBD1 agrees at 8 bases. Germline lookup yields CDR1 SGHVS and CDR2 FNYEAQ. V gave up 6 bases and J gave up 2 bases; unmatched junction bases: 6. The CDR3 covers 14 residues. In DNA form, the CDR3 reads TGTGCCAGCAGTTCGGACAGGGTTACCTACGAGCAGTACTTC. It specifies CASSSDRVTYEQYF.

A remark on this clonotype: One end of the junction varies from germline; a read error may be responsible. The chain's CDR3 is CATREGGRDTQYF. The DNA of the CDR3 is TGCGCCACCCGTGAGGGGGGTAGGGATACGCAGTATTTT. This rearrangement joins TRBV15 to TRBJ2-3, with D perhaps given as TRBD1 or TRBD2 (6 bases each). The CDR3 length is 13 residues. CDR1 and CDR2 (germline): LNHNV, YYDKDF (reference sequence).

The CDR3: CASSSRGLGDQYF. CDR3 sequence (DNA): TGTGCCAGCAGTTCACGCGGGTTGGGGGACCAGTACTTC. This sequence joins TRBV2 and TRBJ2-5, with D tentatively TRBD1 or TRBD2 (5 bases each). The CDR3 covers 13 residues. Trimming removed 5 bases from V and 10 bases from J, with 17 bases in between. CDR1 and CDR2 (germline): SNHLY, FYNNEI.

This clonotype was seen more than once but under ten times. The genes are TRBV10-2 and TRBJ2-7; TRBD2 aligns across 7 bases. With 2 bases clipped from V and 1 base from J, the junction kept 5 bases outside the gene matches. The CDR3 contains 15 residues. Germline values: CDR1 WSHSY, CDR2 SAAADI. The chain's CDR3 is CASSERWEGSYEQYF. The CDR3 DNA sequence: TGCGCCAGCAGTGAGCGGTGGGAGGGGTCCTACGAGCAGTACTTC.

This clonotype was counted once. J is TRBJ2-7 and V is TRBV20-1; D may match TRBD1 or TRBD2 (5 bases each). Trimming removed 6 bases from V and 3 bases from J, with 9 bases in between. There are 11 residues in the CDR3. Germline V gives CDR1 DFQATT, CDR2 SNEGSKA (reference sequence). CDR3 in amino acids: CSARDHYEQYF. The CDR3 coding sequence is TGCAGTGCCCGGGACCACTACGAGCAGTACTTC.

The sample holds many counts of this clonotype. The rearrangement links TRBV20-1 to TRBJ1-5; tentatively, D is TRBD1 (6 bases). Trimming took off 2 bases at V and 0 bases at J, with 8 bases between the two ends. CDR1 DFQATT and CDR2 SNEGSKA come from the germline V gene (reference sequence). The CDR3 runs to 14 residues. CDR3 sequence reads: CSARRGDSNQPQHF. Here the CDR3 DNA reads TGCAGTGCTAGAAGGGGGGATAGCAATCAGCCCCAGCATTTT.

J is TRBJ2-1 and V is TRBV9; D not certain. CDR3 length: 18 residues. Germline V gene data show CDR1 as SGDLS and CDR2 as YYNGEE. V lost 2 bases, J lost 7 bases, and 25 bases lay in between. In DNA, the CDR3 is TGTGCCAGCAGCGTTAAGCTCTCCGGGCTTCGGAGTAGGAATGAGCAGTTCTTC. Translation gives CASSVKLSGLRSRNEQFF.

This chain connects TRBV13 to TRBJ2-5; 9 positions agree with TRBD2. The V segment lost 3 bases and the J segment 2 bases; nucleotides outside the gene matches: 13. The CDR3 contains 18 residues. Per germline, CDR1 PRHDT and CDR2 FYEKMQ (reference sequence). CDR3 residues: CASSLMVAGDFAQETQYF. The CDR3 DNA sequence: TGTGCCAGCAGCTTGATGGTAGCGGGGGATTTTGCACAAGAGACCCAGTACTTC. Full variable domain (rest looked up from reference TRBV13 and TRBJ2-5): AAGVIQSPRHLIKEKRETATLKCYPIPRHDTVYWYQQGPGQDPQFLISFYEKMQSDKGSIPDRFSAQQFSDYHSELNMSSLELGDSALYFCASSLMVAGDFAQETQYFGPGTRLLVL.

This clonotype appeared a few times. The chain joins TRBV24-1 to TRBJ2-5; the D is unclear. Germline assignment: CDR1 KGHDR and CDR2 SFDVKD. The germline V and J ends were trimmed by 3 bases and 0 bases, with 7 bases remaining between them. The CDR3 sequence is 14 residues long. DNA of the CDR3: TGTGCCACCAGTGATAGACCGAACCAAGAGACCCAGTACTTC. Translating gives CATSDRPNQETQYF.

The chain carries TRBV7-2 and TRBJ2-5; no definite D call. The CDR3 contains 14 residues. V lost 5 bases, J lost 5 bases, and 15 bases lay in between. From germline, CDR1 is SGHTA and CDR2 FQGNSA. In DNA, the CDR3 is TGTGCCAGCAGCCCCGGACGCTTTGGGGAGACCCAGTACTTC. This translates into CASSPGRFGETQYF.

The chain links TRBV18 to TRBJ2-7; possibly TRBD2 for D (6 bases). Germline V gene lookup returns CDR1 KGHSH and CDR2 LQKENI. Between the trimmed V and J ends, which lost 2 bases and 7 bases, there was a span of 12 bases. There are 13 residues in the CDR3. CDR3 protein: CASSPGEDLEQYF. CDR3 in DNA: TGTGCCAGCTCACCAGGGGAGGACCTGGAGCAGTACTTC. Using reference TRBV18 and TRBJ2-7 for the parts outside the CDR3, the full variable domain is NAGVMQNPRHLVRRRGQEARLRCSPMKGHSHVYWYRQLPEEGLKFMVYLQKENIIDESGMPKERFSAEFPKEGPSILRIQQVVRGDSAAYFCASSPGEDLEQYFGPGTRLTVT.

This sequence joins TRBV20-1 and TRBJ2-3; D may be TRBD2 (6 bases). The CDR3 consists of 13 residues. Germline assignment: CDR1 DFQATT and CDR2 SNEGSKA (reference sequence). The V end lost 5 bases, the J end lost 7 bases, and 16 bases lay between the germline ends. CDR3 protein: CSAFSGRGNTQYF. DNA for the CDR3: TGCAGTGCTTTTAGCGGTCGGGGCAATACGCAGTATTTT.

This clonotype was observed once. The genes are TRBV10-3 and TRBJ2-2; TRBD1 aligns across 9 bases. Germline V gene lookup returns CDR1 ENHRY and CDR2 SYGVKD. Trimming at V came to 4 bases and at J to 0 bases, leaving 6 bases not matched to a gene. The CDR3 totals 17 residues. This chain's CDR3 is CAISGGQGITNTGELFF. CDR3 DNA sequence: TGTGCCATCAGTGGTGGACAGGGGATTACGAACACCGGGGAGCTGTTTTTT.

The rearrangement links TRBV24-1 to TRBJ2-7; D call uncertain. Gene TRBJ2-4 matches the end of the DNA better, so the J call may be wrong. CDR3 length: 14 residues. CDR1 and CDR2 (germline): KGHDR, SFDVKD. CDR3 in DNA: TGTGCCACCAGTCCTCAGGACGGTGAAAACATTCAGTACTTC. Translated: CATSPQDGENIQYF.

The chain couples TRBV7-3 to TRBJ1-1, with D possibly being TRBD1 (5 bases). Germline CDR1 is SGHTA and CDR2 is FQGTGA. This CDR3 comprises 13 residues. The V gene lost 4 bases and the J gene lost 4 bases, with 10 bases spanning the gap. The CDR3 DNA follows: TGTGCCAGCAGCTCCACAGGTCCCACTGAAGCTTTCTTT. This encodes CASSSTGPTEAFF. The full variable domain, completed using reference TRBV7-3 and TRBJ1-1, is GAGVSQTPSNKVTEKGKYVELRCDPISGHTALYWYRQSLGQGPEFLIYFQGTGAADDSGLPNDRFFAVRPEGSVSTLKIQRTERGDSAVYLCASSSTGPTEAFFGQGTRLTVV.

CDR3 protein: CASGGGLARYNEQFF. The DNA of the CDR3 is TGTGCCAGCGGGGGAGGACTAGCCCGCTACAATGAGCAGTTCTTC. The chain carries TRBV6-5 and TRBJ2-1; 8 nucleotides line up with TRBD2. The germline V gene has CDR1 MNHEY and CDR2 SVGAGI. The CDR3 extends over 15 amino acids. Germline trimming cut 8 bases from V and 3 bases from J; bases unmatched to any gene: 9.

This clonotype turned up a few times. The V call is TRBV29-1, the J call TRBJ2-7; possible D gene TRBD2, 6 bases. CDR1 is SQVTM and CDR2 is ANQGSEA in the germline V gene. CDR3 length: 14 amino acids. V was clipped by 7 bases and J by 1 base, with 17 bases between them. This chain's CDR3 is CSAQGGTASYEQYF. The CDR3 nucleotides are TGCAGCGCCCAAGGCGGGACGGCATCCTACGAGCAGTACTTC.

J is TRBJ1-2 and V is TRBV24-1; D remains unclear. Trimming removed 2 bases from V and 0 bases from J, with 9 bases in between. Germline V gene lookup returns CDR1 KGHDR and CDR2 SFDVKD. The CDR3 is 15 residues long. This CDR3 reads CATSDYPSPNYGYTF. CDR3 DNA sequence: TGTGCCACCAGTGATTACCCCAGCCCTAACTATGGCTACACCTTC.

The chain joins TRBV29-1 to TRBJ2-5, with D perhaps TRBD1 (7 bases). Trimming pared 7 bases from V and 4 bases from J, leaving 16 bases between. The germline gives CDR1 SQVTM, CDR2 ANQGSEA. The CDR3 runs to 13 residues. The CDR3 bases are TGCAGCGCGCAACAGGGGAGGTTAGAGACCCAGTACTTC. Translation: CSAQQGRLETQYF.

The V gene is TRBV4-1, the J gene TRBJ2-5; tentatively, D is TRBD2 (6 bases). The J call is in doubt because the DNA end fits TRBJ2-7 better. The CDR3 contains 14 residues. Germline V gives CDR1 MGHRA, CDR2 YSYEKL. CDR3 amino acids: CASSQDIGGDEQYF. The CDR3 DNA is TGCGCCAGCAGCCAAGATATAGGAGGGGACGAGCAGTACTTC.